The rows below give T cell receptor beta chains drawn from one sample of a study of blood T cell repertoires in COVID-19. Assay: immunoSEQ multiplex PCR; the TCRdb copy retains only in-frame clones and omits some. The top ten hold around 1.5% of the sample, which has nearly 95,000 clones, 85% to 90% seen once. The sequencing sample was made of peripheral blood. These receptors all stem from a human donor with active COVID-19. The donor label of this sample is uncertain. The CDR3 runs from the conserved cysteine through the conserved F or W. D genes are given only for firm matches. Clone size is not always given. Where it is, it says once, few, many or a class for expanded clones.

j_call | clone_size | d_call | cdr3_length | v_call | cdr3_nt | cdr3_aa
TRBJ1-1 | - | - | 18 | TRBV21-1 | TGTGCCAGCATCACTCAACCCCAAGGACAGAAAAATAACACTGAAGCTTTCTTT | CASITQPQGQKNNTEAFF
TRBJ1-2 | - | - | 17 | TRBV5-6 | TGTGCCAGCAGCTCCCCGCAACAGGGTAGGCACGTCTATGGCTACACCTTC | CASSSPQQGRHVYGYTF
TRBJ1-1 | - | - | 12 | TRBV6-6 | TGTGCCAGCAGTAGGACTAACACTGAAGCTTTCTTT | CASSRTNTEAFF
TRBJ2-7 | - | - | 13 | TRBV12-3/TRBV12-4 | TGTGCCAGCAGTTTAGGGCAGGGTTACGAGCAGTACTTC | CASSLGQGYEQYF
TRBJ1-5 | - | - | 13 | TRBV6-5 | TGTGCCAGCAGCGAGCAGGGCGGTCAGCCCCAGCATTTT | CASSEQGGQPQHF
TRBJ2-7 | - | - | 13 | TRBV28 | TGTGCCAGCAGCAGGACAGGGAGGGACGAGCAGTACTTC | CASSRTGRDEQYF
TRBJ1-2 | - | - | 13 | TRBV6-5 | TGTGCCAGCAGGCTACAGGCAGACTATGGCTACACCTTC | CASRLQADYGYTF
TRBJ1-6 | - | TRBD1 | 15 | TRBV18 | TGTGCCAGCTCACCAAAGGGACAGGGAGTGTCACCCCTCCACTTT | CASSPKGQGVSPLHF
TRBJ1-2 | - | - | 12 | TRBV29-1 | TGCAGCGTTCTTGGCGGCAACTATGGCTACACCTTC | CSVLGGNYGYTF
TRBJ1-5 | - | TRBD1 | 14 | TRBV3-1/TRBV3-2 | TGTGCCAGCAGCCTCGGGACAGTAGGCCAGCCCCAGCATTTT | CASSLGTVGQPQHF
TRBJ2-7 | - | TRBD1 | 14 | TRBV29-1 | TGCAGCGTCGTCCCCAGGGACAGGTCATACGAGCAGTACTTC | CSVVPRDRSYEQYF
TRBJ2-3 | - | TRBD2 | 18 | TRBV11-2 | TGTGCCAGCAGCTTACAAGCGGGGGGCCCCTCCCGCACAGATACGCAGTATTTT | CASSLQAGGPSRTDTQYF
TRBJ2-2 | - | - | 15 | TRBV19 | TGTGCCAGTAGTATAGATCCGGGGGGCCGGGGGGAGCTGTTTTTT | CASSIDPGGRGELFF
TRBJ2-2 | - | TRBD1 | 15 | TRBV5-1 | TGCGCCAGCAAAGGGCAGGGGGCGAACACCGGGGAGCTGTTTTTT | CASKGQGANTGELFF
TRBJ2-7 | few | TRBD2 | 17 | TRBV5-4 | TGTGCCAGCAGCCAGGGACTAGCGGTGCCCCCCTCCTACGAGCAGTACTTC | CASSQGLAVPPSYEQYF
TRBJ1-6 | - | TRBD1 | 16 | TRBV27 | TGTGCCAGCAGTAAGACCGGGACAGCTCTGAATTCACCCCTCCACTTT | CASSKTGTALNSPLHF
TRBJ2-1 | - | TRBD2 | 15 | TRBV6-5 | TGTGCCAGCAGCGTAGCGGGGGGCCCCCACAATGAGCAGTTCTTC | CASSVAGGPHNEQFF
TRBJ2-1 | - | TRBD1 | 15 | TRBV9 | TGTGCCAGCAGCCCCCGGACAGGGGTTAGTAATGAGCAGTTCTTC | CASSPRTGVSNEQFF
TRBJ2-3 | - | - | 15 | TRBV5-4 | TGTGCCAGCAGCCCAGGGACTTCTAGCACAGATACGCAGTATTTT | CASSPGTSSTDTQYF
TRBJ1-5 | - | - | 12 | TRBV2 | TGTGCCAGCAACCTCGGGAATCAGCCCCAGCATTTT | CASNLGNQPQHF
TRBJ1-2 | - | TRBD1 | 15 | TRBV20-1 | TGCAGTGCTAGTGATACCGGGACAGGGAGGGATGGCTACACCTTC | CSASDTGTGRDGYTF
TRBJ1-1 | - | - | 14 | TRBV2 | TGTGCCAGCAGTCCCCAGGGACTAGACACTGAAGCTTTCTTT | CASSPQGLDTEAFF
TRBJ1-6 | - | TRBD1 | 16 | TRBV2 | TGTGCCAGCAGTGTTAGGGACAGGGTAATCGATTCACCCCTCCACTTT | CASSVRDRVIDSPLHF
TRBJ2-5 | - | - | 12 | TRBV10-1 | TGCGCCAGCAGTGGATCAGGGGAGACCCAGTACTTC | CASSGSGETQYF
TRBJ1-1 | once | TRBD1 | 14 | TRBV5-1 | TGCGCCAGCAGAAGGACAGGGGCAAACACTGAAGCTTTCTTT | CASRRTGANTEAFF
TRBJ1-2 | - | TRBD1 | 15 | TRBV9 | TGTGCCAGCAGCTCTACAGGGGGCTGGGACTATGGCTACACCTTC | CASSSTGGWDYGYTF
TRBJ2-3 | - | TRBD2 | 16 | TRBV15 | TGTGCCACCAGCTCACATCTAGCGGGGGACACAGATACGCAGTATTTT | CATSSHLAGDTDTQYF
TRBJ2-2 | - | - | 14 | TRBV6-5 | TGTGCCAGCAGGAGACAGAGCCTTACCGGGGAGCTGTTTTTT | CASRRQSLTGELFF
TRBJ2-1 | once | - | 15 | TRBV4-3 | TGCGCCAGCAGCCAACTATCGGACTACCGCAATGAGCAGTTCTTC | CASSQLSDYRNEQFF
TRBJ1-4 | - | - | 13 | TRBV10-3 | TGTGCCATCAGTGAGTCGGCGGGTGAAAAACTGTTTTTT | CAISESAGEKLFF
TRBJ2-5 | - | - | 16 | TRBV5-1 | TGCGCCAGCAGCTTGGGTGGAGTTCTAGCCTGGGAGACCCAGTACTTC | CASSLGGVLAWETQYF
TRBJ1-5 | - | TRBD1 | 15 | TRBV7-2 | TGTGCCAGCAGCTTAGTTACGGGACAGCTCGAGCCCCAGCATTTT | CASSLVTGQLEPQHF
TRBJ2-7 | few | TRBD2 | 13 | TRBV20-1 | TGCAGTGCTAGTACCGACCAAAGCGGGGGGCAGTACTTC | CSASTDQSGGQYF
TRBJ2-5 | - | TRBD1 | 19 | TRBV28 | TGTGCCAGCAGTCTCACGGGGACTGGGACAGGGGGCTATGTAGAGACCCAGTACTTC | CASSLTGTGTGGYVETQYF
TRBJ2-7 | - | TRBD1 | 14 | TRBV9 | TGTGCCAGCAGCGTAGCGGGACAGGGCTACGAGCAGTACTTC | CASSVAGQGYEQYF
TRBJ2-3 | - | - | 14 | TRBV5-6 | TGTGCCAGCAGCTTGACAGGGAGGGCAGATACGCAGTATTTT | CASSLTGRADTQYF
TRBJ1-1 | - | - | 13 | TRBV15 | TGTGCCACCAGCAGTACTCCGGGGTACGGGAAATTCTTT | CATSSTPGYGKFF
TRBJ1-2 | once | - | 15 | TRBV9 | TGTGCCAGCAGCCCGGGGGGGAGGTTGAACTATGGCTACACCTTC | CASSPGGRLNYGYTF
TRBJ2-1 | - | TRBD1 | 14 | TRBV10-3 | TGTGCCATCAGTGAGCGGGGACAGAACAATGAGCAGTTCTTC | CAISERGQNNEQFF
TRBJ1-5 | - | - | 16 | TRBV28 | TGTGCCAGCAGTTCCGAACAGGGTCAAAGCAATCAGCCCCAGCATTTT | CASSSEQGQSNQPQHF
TRBJ1-2 | - | - | 12 | TRBV5-1 | TGCGCCAGCGCGGAAGCTAACTATGGCTACACCTTC | CASAEANYGYTF
TRBJ1-2 | - | TRBD1 | 14 | TRBV5-1 | TGCGCCAGCAGCTTAGGAACAGGGGACTATGGCTACACCTTC | CASSLGTGDYGYTF
TRBJ1-2 | - | - | 15 | TRBV5-1 | TGCGCCAGCAGACATCTCCCTACAGGCAACTATGGCTACACCTTC | CASRHLPTGNYGYTF
TRBJ1-5 | - | - | 13 | TRBV18 | TGTGCCAGCTCACCTGTGGGGGCTCAGCCCCAGCATTTT | CASSPVGAQPQHF
TRBJ1-5 | once | - | 16 | TRBV6-6 | TGTGCCAGCAGTTACGACGGGACTAGGCCCAATCAGCCCCAGCATTTT | CASSYDGTRPNQPQHF
TRBJ2-1 | - | - | 15 | TRBV7-2 | TGTGCCAGCAGCTTAGAGGACAGCTCCTACAATGAGCAGTTCTTC | CASSLEDSSYNEQFF
TRBJ1-5 | - | TRBD1 | 16 | TRBV5-1 | TGCGCCAGCAGCTTGGCCGGGACAGGGAAAGGTCAGCCCCAGCATTTT | CASSLAGTGKGQPQHF
TRBJ2-1 | - | TRBD2 | 18 | TRBV19 | TGTGCCAGTAGTACCTTCCCCTCCTGGACTAGCGGGGTTAATGAGCAGTTCTTC | CASSTFPSWTSGVNEQFF
TRBJ2-3 | - | TRBD1 | 16 | TRBV4-1 | TGCGCCAGCAGCCAAGATCAGGCAGGGGGTCCAGATACGCAGTATTTT | CASSQDQAGGPDTQYF